This TCR beta chain was documented in a study of shared clonotypes between healthy human individuals. With 6 bases removed from V and 6 bases from J, the gap between germline ends came to 12 bases. This CDR3 comprises 12 residues. Per the germline V gene, CDR1 is MNHEY and CDR2 is SVGAGI. The method was immunoSEQ multiplex PCR; TCRdb's version includes in-frame clones alone and lacks a portion of them. The sample yields millions of clones, more than 90% seen once. Naive CD4+ cells were CD45RA-selected; the remaining cells were memory. The receptor was isolated from a man in his late teens or twenties in good health. This chain joins TRBV6-5 and TRBJ2-7, with TRBD1 as a possible D gene (6 bases). The sequenced sample was naive CD4+ T cells sorted from blood. Subset given: CD45RA+ positively selected. The CDR3 region is CASRTGTLEQYF. The CDR3 DNA is TGTGCCAGCAGAACCGGGACACTCGAGCAGTACTTC.